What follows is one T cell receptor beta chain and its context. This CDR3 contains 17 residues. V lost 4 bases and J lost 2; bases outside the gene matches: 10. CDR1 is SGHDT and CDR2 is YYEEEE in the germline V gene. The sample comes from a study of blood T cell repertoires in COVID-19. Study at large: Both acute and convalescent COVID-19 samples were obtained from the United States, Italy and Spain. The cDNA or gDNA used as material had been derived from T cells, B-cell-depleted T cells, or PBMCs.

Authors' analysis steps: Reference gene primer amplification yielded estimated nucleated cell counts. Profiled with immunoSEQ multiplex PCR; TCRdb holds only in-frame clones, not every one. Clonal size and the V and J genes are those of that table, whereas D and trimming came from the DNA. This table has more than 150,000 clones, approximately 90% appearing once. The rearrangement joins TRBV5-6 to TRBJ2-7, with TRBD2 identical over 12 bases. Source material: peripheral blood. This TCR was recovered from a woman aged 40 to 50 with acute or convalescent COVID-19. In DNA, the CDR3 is TGTGCCAGCAGCAGCTCGATGACTAGCGGGAGTCCCTACGAGCAGTACTTC. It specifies CASSSSMTSGSPYEQYF.